Listed here are 5 T cell receptor beta chains from one sample, sequenced in a study of radiotherapy plus CTLA-4 blockade in lung cancer (dated by TCRdb to the late 2010s). The method behind the library was the immunoSEQ multiplex PCR assay. The clones in this table, taken by TCRdb from immuneACCESS, are in-frame only. Not every clone is retained; where verified, under half of the shortfall comes from an unresolved V gene, and the cause of the rest is unknown. The sample records about 77,000 clones, 74% of which are singletons. Roughly 10% of the sample is taken by the ten largest. The specimen was peripheral blood, collected from a patient treated with radiotherapy plus ipilimumab. The receptors shown here come from a human donor with non-small cell lung cancer whose response to radiotherapy plus ipilimumab could not be evaluated.

V usage is TRBV19 and J usage is TRBJ2-2; D is perhaps TRBD2 (5 bases). The germline gives CDR1 LNHDA, CDR2 SQIVND (reference sequence). Trimming shortened V by 7 bases and J by 0 bases, and 18 bases separated the two germline ends. The CDR3 length is 17 residues. In DNA, the CDR3 is TGTGCCAGTACCCCCCCCGGACTGTGGGCGAACACCGGGGAGCTGTTTTTT. It specifies CASTPPGLWANTGELFF.

V usage is TRBV6-4 and J usage is TRBJ2-2, with 7 bases lining up with TRBD2. CDR1 and CDR2 (germline): MRHNA, SNTAGT. Unmatched junction bases numbered 8, after V lost 3 bases and J lost 4 bases. The CDR3 length is 16 residues. The CDR3, as DNA: TGTGCCAGCAGTGAAAGGGCGGGAGTCAGCACCGGGGAGCTGTTTTTT. It yields the protein CASSERAGVSTGELFF.

This chain joins TRBV6-5 and TRBJ2-7; 8 bases align to TRBD1. CDR1 and CDR2 from the germline V gene are MNHEY and SVGAGI. This CDR3 has 12 residues. The V and J ends lost 3 bases and 10 bases, in that order; junction bases with no gene match: 5. The CDR3 reads CASSYFGQGQYF. CDR3 nucleotide sequence: TGTGCCAGCAGTTATTTCGGACAGGGCCAGTACTTC.

This clone has a single count. The gene calls are TRBV15 and TRBJ1-5; tentative D call: TRBD1 (6 bases). Germline lookup yields CDR1 LNHNV and CDR2 YYDKDF (reference sequence). The V end lost 6 bases, the J end lost 0 bases, and 15 bases lay between the germline ends. This CDR3 comprises 16 residues. The CDR3 loop is CATSRTAILSNQPQHF. CDR3 coding DNA: TGTGCCACCAGTCGGACAGCTATTCTTAGCAATCAGCCCCAGCATTTT.

This sequence joins TRBV4-2 and TRBJ2-5, with TRBD1 matching over 11 bases. From germline, CDR1 is LGHNA and CDR2 YNFKEQ. This CDR3 is 17 amino acids long. V lost 0 bases to trimming and J lost 9 bases; unmatched junction nucleotides: 12. Written as DNA, the CDR3 is TGTGCCAGCAGCCAAGATTCGATCGGGACAGGGGGTGAGGCCCAGTACTTC. This encodes CASSQDSIGTGGEAQYF.